The 26 T cell receptor beta chains given below trace back to one sample, sequenced in a study of blood T cell repertoires in COVID-19. The repertoire was sequenced with immunoSEQ multiplex PCR; TCRdb's copy has only in-frame clones and lacks some. The repertoire holds 140,000 or so clones, with about 86% as singletons. Material: peripheral blood. The receptors stem from a human donor in a cohort sampled during active COVID-19.

This chain uses TRBV5-1 with TRBJ1-2, with 7 bases identical to TRBD1. The V gene end was trimmed by 4 bases and the J gene end by 3 bases; junction bases not matched to a gene: 6. CDR3 length: 14 amino acids. Germline lookup yields CDR1 SGHRS and CDR2 YFSETQ. The CDR3, as DNA: TGCGCCAGCAGCGACGACAGGGCCTACTATGGCTACACCTTC. It is translated as CASSDDRAYYGYTF.

J is TRBJ1-1 and V is TRBV29-1, with D tentatively TRBD1 (6 bases). The V end lost 6 bases, the J end lost 0 bases, and 11 bases lay between the germline ends. In germline, CDR1 is SQVTM, CDR2 ANQGSEA. This CDR3 spans 13 amino acids. The CDR3 is CSVVDRLNTEAFF. CDR3 sequence (DNA): TGCAGCGTCGTAGACAGGTTGAACACTGAAGCTTTCTTT.

The chain recombines TRBV3-1 (or the pseudogene TRBV3-2) with TRBJ1-3, with D perhaps TRBD1 (6 bases). V was clipped by 4 bases and J by 4 bases, with 11 bases between them. This CDR3 comprises 14 residues. Germline lookup yields CDR1 LGHDT and CDR2 YNNKEL (reference sequence). CDR3 DNA: TGTGCCAGCAGCCCACAGGGTCACGGAAACACCATATATTTT. This translates into CASSPQGHGNTIYF.

This clone turned up a few times. The genes are TRBV27 and TRBJ1-3; TRBD1 might be the D (5 bases). CDR3 size: 14 residues. Trimming pared 6 bases from V and 1 base from J, leaving 10 bases between. Germline V CDR1 and CDR2: MNHEY, SMNVEV (reference sequence). CDR3 sequence (DNA): TGTGCCAGCAGCCAACGGGGGTCTGGAAACACCATATATTTT. Its translation: CASSQRGSGNTIYF.

The V gene is TRBV14, the J gene TRBJ1-4; 7 bases align to TRBD1. The V gene's germline CDR1 is SGHDN and CDR2 FVKESK. The J segment lost 7 bases and the V segment lost 1 base, leaving 6 bases of the junction unmatched. The CDR3 runs 15 residues. CDR3 sequence (DNA): TGTGCCAGCAGCCAAGTCGACAGGGTGGGTGAAAAACTGTTTTTT. Its protein is CASSQVDRVGEKLFF.

The chain couples TRBV5-8 to TRBJ1-3, with unresolved D. Per the germline V gene, CDR1 is SGHTS and CDR2 is YDEGEE. Trimming left V 0 bases short and J 0 bases short, with 10 bases between. The CDR3 contains 16 residues. The CDR3 loop is CASSLALVSSGNTIYF. The DNA of the CDR3 is TGTGCCAGCAGCTTGGCACTTGTGAGCTCTGGAAACACCATATATTTT.

The genes are TRBV7-9 and TRBJ1-2, with TRBD1 identical over 10 bases. Germline V gene sequence: CDR1 SEHNR, CDR2 FQNEAQ (reference sequence). This CDR3 has 15 amino acids. Germline trimming cut 3 bases from V and 8 bases from J; bases unmatched to any gene: 9. CDR3 DNA: TGTGCCAGCAGCTTTTGGGACAGGGGTTTAGGCGGCTACACCTTC. Its translation: CASSFWDRGLGGYTF.

The rearrangement joins TRBV11-2 to TRBJ1-2, with D perhaps matching TRBD1 (5 bases). The germline V gene has CDR1 SGHAT and CDR2 FQNNGV. The V end was cut by 6 bases, the J end by 3 bases, with 11 bases between. The CDR3 extends over 13 amino acids. CDR3 residues: CASRPTDYYGYTF. The CDR3 nucleotides read TGTGCCAGCAGGCCGACAGATTACTATGGCTACACCTTC.

The rearrangement joins TRBV5-1 to TRBJ2-6; weak D call: TRBD2 (5 bases). The CDR3 loop spans 16 amino acids. CDR1 and CDR2 from the germline V gene are SGHRS and YFSETQ. V gave up 4 bases and J gave up 0 bases, with 11 bases separating them. CDR3 region: CASSPGWVSGANVLTF. CDR3 DNA sequence: TGCGCCAGCAGCCCGGGGTGGGTCTCTGGGGCCAACGTCCTGACTTTC.

There are a few counts of this clone. V is TRBV11-3 and J is TRBJ2-2; 8 nucleotides match TRBD1. The CDR3 sequence is 15 residues long. Germline values: CDR1 SGHNT, CDR2 YENEEA. Losses at the gene ends were 5 bases for V and 4 bases for J; bases not matched to a gene: 6. CDR3 DNA sequence: TGTGCCAGCAGCCATCGAGGGACAGGCACCGGGGAGCTGTTTTTT. Amino acid sequence: CASSHRGTGTGELFF.

The chain links TRBV4-1 to TRBJ1-2; TRBD1 matches 8 bases. Germline CDR1 is MGHRA and CDR2 is YSYEKL. This CDR3 spans 21 amino acids. J lost 1 base, V lost 2 bases, and 21 bases had no gene match. Here the CDR3 DNA reads TGCGCCAGCAGCCAAAATATAGTTGTTCGGACAGGGTTAGCCTTTAACTATGGCTACACCTTC. Translated, it gives CASSQNIVVRTGLAFNYGYTF.

V usage is TRBV5-1 and J usage is TRBJ2-2; no definite D call. The germline V gene encodes CDR1 SGHRS and CDR2 YFSETQ. The CDR3 has 15 residues. V lost 2 bases to trimming and J lost 4 bases, with 12 bases between them. The CDR3 DNA sequence: TGCGCCAGCAGCTTCTCACAGTCGTCCACCGGGGAGCTGTTTTTT. Encoded protein: CASSFSQSSTGELFF.

The chain has TRBV15 and TRBJ1-2; perhaps TRBD1 as D (5 bases). CDR3 length: 14 residues. Per germline, CDR1 LNHNV and CDR2 YYDKDF (reference sequence). V was cut by 3 bases and J by 1 base, with 9 bases left in between. The CDR3 loop reads CATSRQTDNYGYTF. The CDR3 DNA follows: TGTGCCACCAGCAGGCAGACAGATAACTATGGCTACACCTTC.

This clone was observed a single time. The gene calls are TRBV10-3 and TRBJ1-4; no firm D call. Germline V gene data show CDR1 as ENHRY and CDR2 as SYGVKD. The CDR3 runs to 15 residues. The V end lost 4 bases, the J end lost 7 bases, and 16 bases lay between the germline ends. The CDR3 sequence: CAISGAGATGEKLFF. The CDR3 coding sequence is TGTGCCATCAGTGGGGCCGGCGCCACCGGTGAAAAACTGTTTTTT.

This sequence joins TRBV25-1 and TRBJ2-3, with TRBD2 as a possible D gene (6 bases). Germline CDR1 MGHDK, CDR2 SYGVNS. The CDR3 sequence is 17 residues long. V was pared by 8 bases and J by 0 bases, with 21 bases between. The CDR3 here is CASGRSSAAGSTDTQYF. DNA of the CDR3: TGTGCCAGCGGAAGAAGTAGCGCGGCGGGGAGCACAGATACGCAGTATTTT. The full variable domain, completed using reference TRBV25-1 and TRBJ2-3, is EADIYQTPRYLVIGTGKKITLECSQTMGHDKMYWYQQDPGMELHLIHYSYGVNSTEKGDLSSESTVSRIRTEHFPLTLESARPSHTSQYLCASGRSSAAGSTDTQYFGPGTRLTVL.

Only one count was recorded for this clone. V gene TRBV5-1 combines with J gene TRBJ2-2; TRBD2 is a possible D gene (7 bases). The germline V gene encodes CDR1 SGHRS and CDR2 YFSETQ. Trimming cost V 1 base and J 4 bases, with 17 bases left between them. The CDR3 is made up of 17 amino acids. As DNA, the CDR3 is TGCGCCAGCAGCTTGAATATGCGGGGGCCAAGCACCGGGGAGCTGTTTTTT. Amino acids: CASSLNMRGPSTGELFF. Full variable domain (outside the CDR3, taken from reference TRBV5-1 and TRBJ2-2): KAGVTQTPRYLIKTRGQQVTLSCSPISGHRSVSWYQQTPGQGLQFLFEYFSETQRNKGNFPGRFSGRQFSNSRSEMNVSTLELGDSALYLCASSLNMRGPSTGELFFGEGSRLTVL.

CDR3 protein: CASSLVGNTIYF. CDR3 in DNA: TGTGCCAGCAGCTTAGTAGGAAACACCATATATTTT. This chain joins TRBV11-2 and TRBJ1-3, with D unclear. The CDR3 consists of 12 residues. Germline CDR1 reads SGHAT; CDR2 reads FQNNGV. V gave up 1 base and J gave up 4 bases, with 2 bases separating them.

Only one count was recorded for this clone. CDR3 nucleotide sequence: TGCGCCAGCAGCTTGGGACTAGCGTCCACAGATACGCAGTATTTT. It translates to CASSLGLASTDTQYF. J is TRBJ2-3 and V is TRBV5-1; 8 bases match TRBD2. CDR1 SGHRS and CDR2 YFSETQ come from the germline V gene. The CDR3 length is 15 residues. The junction had 2 bases not matched to a gene; V was cut back by 0 bases and J by 2 bases.

The genes are TRBV15 and TRBJ2-1; D unclear. The CDR3 runs to 16 residues. Germline V lookup: CDR1 LNHNV, CDR2 YYDKDF (reference sequence). Trimming cost V 0 bases and J 4 bases, with 13 bases left between them. CDR3 nucleotides: TGTGCCACCAGCAGAGAGAAAACTACCCCTTACAATGAGCAGTTCTTC. This translates into CATSREKTTPYNEQFF.

This clone was recorded once. This rearrangement joins TRBV5-8 to TRBJ1-5, with TRBD1 as a possible D gene (6 bases). The ends were cut back, 0 bases at V and 0 bases at J, with 7 bases in the middle. This CDR3 has 15 amino acids. Per germline, CDR1 SGHTS and CDR2 YDEGEE. The CDR3 loop is CASSLGDTSNQPQHF. The CDR3 DNA is TGTGCCAGCAGCTTGGGGGACACTAGCAATCAGCCCCAGCATTTT.

This chain joins TRBV7-2 and TRBJ1-1, with 8 bases matching TRBD1. Germline V gives CDR1 SGHTA, CDR2 FQGNSA. V shed 4 bases, J shed 0 bases, and the junction held 13 bases outside the gene matches. CDR3 length: 18 residues. The CDR3 sequence is CASSSRQGTLTMNTEAFF. The CDR3 DNA reads TGTGCCAGCAGCTCCCGACAGGGGACCCTGACGATGAACACTGAAGCTTTCTTT.

This chain links TRBV18 with TRBJ2-7; D is possibly TRBD1 (6 bases). This CDR3 is built from 14 residues. Germline V CDR1 and CDR2: KGHSH, LQKENI. V was pared by 6 bases and J by 1 base, with 13 bases between. CDR3 nucleotides: TGTGCCAGCTCCCCAACTAGGGGGTCCTACGAGCAGTACTTC. Amino acid sequence: CASSPTRGSYEQYF.

This sequence joins TRBV25-1 and TRBJ1-2, with D unclear. The V end was cut by 1 base, the J end by 2 bases, with 11 bases between. The CDR3 covers 15 residues. Germline V lookup: CDR1 MGHDK, CDR2 SYGVNS. The CDR3 DNA reads TGTGCCAGCAGTGAATCTACAGCCCTCAACTATGGCTACACCTTC. This codes for CASSESTALNYGYTF.

V gene TRBV9 combines with J gene TRBJ1-4, with D tentatively TRBD1 (6 bases). V was trimmed by 0 bases and J by 2 bases, leaving 8 bases between them. Germline V lookup: CDR1 SGDLS, CDR2 YYNGEE. CDR3 length: 15 amino acids. CDR3 nucleotide sequence: TGTGCCAGCAGCGTAGAAGGACAGACTAATGAAAAACTGTTTTTT. It translates to CASSVEGQTNEKLFF. The variable domain in full, completed from reference TRBV9 and TRBJ1-4, reads DSGVTQTPKHLITATGQRVTLRCSPRSGDLSVYWYQQSLDQGLQFLIQYYNGEERAKGNILERFSAQQFPDLHSELNLSSLELGDSALYFCASSVEGQTNEKLFFGSGTQLSVL.

The rearrangement uses TRBV6-5 and TRBJ1-1; D possibly corresponds to TRBD1 (6 bases). V gave up 5 bases and J gave up 4 bases, with 14 bases separating them. This CDR3 is built from 14 residues. The germline gives CDR1 MNHEY, CDR2 SVGAGI. Here the CDR3 DNA reads TGTGCCAGCAGTCGCAGGGGCGAGGTCACTGAAGCTTTCTTT. Protein sequence: CASSRRGEVTEAFF.

J is TRBJ2-5 and V is TRBV2; 8 bases fit TRBD2. The trim removed 6 bases at V and 5 bases at J, leaving 11 bases unmatched. The length of the CDR3 is 15 residues. CDR1 and CDR2 from the germline V gene are SNHLY and FYNNEI. The DNA of the CDR3 is TGTGCCAGCAGGGGTCGGGGGGGAGCCCTGGAGACCCAGTACTTC. It is translated as CASRGRGGALETQYF.